Listed here are 20 T cell receptor beta chains from one sample, sequenced in a study of OX40 agonist ivuxolimab in advanced cancers. Using immunoSEQ multiplex PCR, the repertoire was profiled, and TCRdb retains in-frame clones only, with some absent. Here the sample spans tens of thousands of clones, 65% to 90% being singletons. Material: CD4+ or CD8+ T cells sorted from blood, obtained in a trial of the OX40 agonist ivuxolimab. The receptors originated from an adult with an advanced solid tumor such as melanoma, head and neck, liver or kidney cancer.

The chain is built from TRBV11-3 and TRBJ2-3; TRBD2 agrees at 10 bases. With V trimmed by 3 bases and J by 3 bases, 0 bases remained unmatched. The CDR3 sequence is 14 residues long. The germline V gene has CDR1 SGHNT and CDR2 YENEEA. The chain's CDR3 is CASSLGLATDTQYF. CDR3 in DNA: TGTGCCAGCAGCTTGGGACTAGCGACAGATACGCAGTATTTT. Based on the CDR3 plus reference TRBV11-3 and TRBJ2-3, the full variable domain is EAGVVQSPRYKIIEKKQPVAFWCNPISGHNTLYWYLQNLGQGPELLIRYENEEAVDDSQLPKDRFSAERLKGVDSTLKIQPAELGDSAVYLCASSLGLATDTQYFGPGTRLTVL.

V and J are TRBV30 and TRBJ2-7, with D possibly being TRBD1 (6 bases). This CDR3 contains 12 residues. V lost 0 bases, J lost 3 bases, and 6 bases lay in between. The germline V gene has CDR1 GTSNPN and CDR2 SVGIG (reference sequence). CDR3 protein: CAWSVTGYEQYF. CDR3 sequence (DNA): TGTGCCTGGAGTGTGACAGGCTACGAGCAGTACTTC. The variable domain in full, completed from reference TRBV30 and TRBJ2-7, reads SQTIHQWPATLVQPVGSPLSLECTVEGTSNPNLYWYRQAAGRGLQLLFYSVGIGQISSEVPQNLSASRPQDRQFILSSKKLLLSDSGFYLCAWSVTGYEQYFGPGTRLTVT.

This clone was seen only a few times. This rearrangement joins TRBV18 to TRBJ2-2; 11 nucleotides match TRBD1. V was pared by 6 bases and J by 2 bases, with 8 bases of the junction left unmatched. The CDR3 extends over 17 amino acids. Germline CDR1 and CDR2: KGHSH and LQKENI. The CDR3 loop reads CASSPGGTGGNTGELFF. The CDR3 DNA follows: TGTGCCAGCTCCCCCGGCGGGACAGGGGGAAACACCGGGGAGCTGTTTTTT.

The V call is TRBV7-2, the J call TRBJ2-1; D gene ambiguous. V lost 0 bases to trimming and J lost 0 bases, with 3 bases between them. This CDR3 region has 14 residues. The germline CDR1 and CDR2 sequences are SGHTA and FQGNSA. The chain's CDR3 is CASSLAVSYNEQFF. As DNA, the CDR3 is TGTGCCAGCAGCTTAGCGGTCTCCTACAATGAGCAGTTCTTC.

The chain joins TRBV7-9 to TRBJ2-7; tentatively, D is TRBD2 (6 bases). V lost 2 bases to trimming and J lost 6 bases, with 11 bases between them. This CDR3 has 13 amino acids. Germline lookup yields CDR1 SEHNR and CDR2 FQNEAQ (reference sequence). Written as DNA, the CDR3 is TGTGCCAGCAGCTTATGGGGCGGGACCGAGCAGTACTTC. It is translated as CASSLWGGTEQYF.

This chain uses TRBV5-1 with TRBJ2-5, with D possibly TRBD1 on 5 matching bases. The CDR3 sequence is 15 residues long. V was trimmed by 1 base and J by 3 bases, leaving 13 bases between them. CDR1 is SGHRS, CDR2 YFSETQ, per germline. The CDR3 DNA follows: TGCGCCAGCAGCTTGCGTATTCAGGGTAAAGAGACCCAGTACTTC. Its translation is CASSLRIQGKETQYF.

The CDR3 sequence is CASSPGGDTEAFF. DNA for the CDR3: TGTGCCAGCTCACCAGGAGGGGACACTGAAGCTTTCTTT. This sequence joins TRBV18 and TRBJ1-1; D may be TRBD1 (5 bases). Germline lookup yields CDR1 KGHSH and CDR2 LQKENI. Trimming took off 2 bases at V and 3 bases at J, with 7 bases between the two ends. This CDR3 region has 13 residues.

The chain couples TRBV4-2 to TRBJ1-2, with D perhaps TRBD1 (5 bases). The CDR3 length is 14 residues. Germline V gene sequence: CDR1 LGHNA, CDR2 YNFKEQ. V was trimmed by 0 bases and J by 5 bases, leaving 10 bases between them. The CDR3 DNA is TGTGCCAGCAGCCAAGACTCTGAGGGGTATGGCTACACCTTC. Protein: CASSQDSEGYGYTF.

The chain employs TRBV19 and TRBJ2-2; TRBD2 agrees at 7 bases. Germline trimming cut 7 bases from V and 6 bases from J; bases unmatched to any gene: 11. CDR3 size: 15 residues. Germline V lookup: CDR1 LNHDA, CDR2 SQIVND (reference sequence). CDR3 region: CASKSGMRNAGELFF. Here the CDR3 DNA reads TGTGCCAGTAAGAGCGGGATGAGGAATGCCGGGGAGCTGTTTTTT.

The chain links TRBV19 to TRBJ2-3; D may be TRBD1 or TRBD2 (5 bases each). The length of the CDR3 is 13 residues. V was pared by 0 bases and J by 7 bases, with 8 bases between. CDR1 and CDR2 (germline): LNHDA, SQIVND (reference sequence). The CDR3 region has the DNA TGTGCCAGTAGTATAGATTGGGGGTATACGCAGTATTTT. Amino acids: CASSIDWGYTQYF.

V gene TRBV19 combines with J gene TRBJ1-4; D gene ambiguous. Germline loops: CDR1 LNHDA, CDR2 SQIVND (reference sequence). This CDR3 is 15 amino acids long. With 1 base removed from V and 8 bases from J, the gap between germline ends came to 14 bases. CDR3 in DNA: TGTGCCAGTAGTATAGCAGGCAGCCTTGTCGAAAAACTGTTTTTT. It yields the protein CASSIAGSLVEKLFF.

The chain has TRBV7-9 and TRBJ1-1; the D is unclear. Trimming removed 2 bases from V and 6 bases from J, with 10 bases in between. The CDR3 loop spans 13 amino acids. Germline V gene lookup returns CDR1 SEHNR and CDR2 FQNEAQ (reference sequence). CDR3: CASSLNPEAEAFF. The CDR3 coding sequence is TGTGCCAGCAGCTTAAACCCAGAAGCTGAAGCTTTCTTT.

The chain couples TRBV6-5 to TRBJ2-7, with 11 bases matching TRBD2. Trimming cost V 2 bases and J 2 bases; bases outside gene matches: 2. Per the germline V gene, CDR1 is MNHEY and CDR2 is SVGAGI. This CDR3 region has 15 residues. The CDR3 loop reads CASSYRLAGTYEQYF. The CDR3 DNA is TGTGCCAGCAGTTACAGACTAGCGGGGACCTACGAGCAGTACTTC.

The sample holds one count of this clone. The V call is TRBV19, the J call TRBJ1-1; tentative D call: TRBD1 (6 bases). Germline V CDR1 and CDR2: LNHDA, SQIVND (reference sequence). This CDR3 has 17 residues. V lost 0 bases, J lost 4 bases, and 18 bases lay in between. CDR3 protein: CASSIEVFEGGSTEAFF. CDR3 in DNA: TGTGCCAGTAGTATAGAGGTGTTTGAGGGGGGGAGCACTGAAGCTTTCTTT. The full variable domain, with the rest looked up from reference TRBV19 and TRBJ1-1, is DGGITQSPKYLFRKEGQNVTLSCEQNLNHDAMYWYRQDPGQGLRLIYYSQIVNDFQKGDIAEGYSVSREKKESFPLTVTSAQKNPTAFYLCASSIEVFEGGSTEAFFGQGTRLTVV.

The J gene is TRBJ2-1, the V gene TRBV4-1; TRBD2 matches at 10 bases. The length of the CDR3 is 15 residues. Germline CDR1 and CDR2: MGHRA and YSYEKL. With 4 bases clipped from V and 2 bases from J, the junction kept 2 bases outside the gene matches. CDR3 region: CASSRGLATYNEQFF. The CDR3 DNA reads as TGCGCCAGCAGCCGGGGACTAGCGACCTACAATGAGCAGTTCTTC.

The CDR3 DNA is TGTGCCAGCACTCGGGAAGGAGAGACCCAGTACTTC. Its translation: CASTREGETQYF. This chain links TRBV2 with TRBJ2-5; a possible D gene is TRBD2 (5 bases). This CDR3 is 12 amino acids long. The V and J ends lost 7 bases and 4 bases respectively, with 10 bases between them. Germline CDR1 and CDR2: SNHLY and FYNNEI.

The CDR3 DNA sequence: TGCGCCAGCAGCCAGGAGGCACCGGGAGAAAAACTGTTTTTT. Residues: CASSQEAPGEKLFF. V and J are TRBV4-3 and TRBJ1-4; D is unclear. The germline CDR1 and CDR2 sequences are LGHNA and YSLEER. CDR3 size: 14 residues. V lost 3 bases and J 8 bases, leaving 13 bases between the germline ends.

The chain links TRBV5-6 to TRBJ1-5, with D uncertain. V lost 4 bases and J 9 bases, leaving 17 bases between the germline ends. This CDR3 region has 14 residues. Germline assignment: CDR1 SGHDT and CDR2 YYEEEE. CDR3 loop: CASSLYGISGPQHF. The CDR3 DNA sequence: TGTGCCAGCAGCCTGTATGGCATCTCTGGGCCCCAGCATTTT.

This clone was seen just once. This chain connects TRBV11-2 to TRBJ1-1; 7 bases are a match to TRBD1. Unmatched junction bases numbered 6, after V lost 6 bases and J lost 2 bases. The germline CDR1 and CDR2 sequences are SGHAT and FQNNGV. This CDR3 is 14 amino acids long. The CDR3 DNA sequence: TGTGCCAGCAGTAAAGGGACAGCCAACACTGAAGCTTTCTTT. This sequence encodes CASSKGTANTEAFF. The variable domain in full, with the rest retrieved from reference TRBV11-2 and TRBJ1-1, is EAGVAQSPRYKIIEKRQSVAFWCNPISGHATLYWYQQILGQGPKLLIQFQNNGVVDDSQLPKDRFSAERLKGVDSTLKIQPAKLEDSAVYLCASSKGTANTEAFFGQGTRLTVV.

This rearrangement joins TRBV18 to TRBJ1-2; no firm D call. Germline V gene lookup returns CDR1 KGHSH and CDR2 LQKENI. Trimming took 0 bases from V and 8 from J, leaving 10 bases between them. The CDR3 has 13 residues. Here the CDR3 reads CASSPPGFDGYTF. In DNA form, the CDR3 reads TGTGCCAGCTCACCACCCGGGTTCGACGGCTACACCTTC.